Sequencing of this T cell receptor (beta chain) was carried out in a study of T-cell reconstitution after alpha-beta-depleted transplantation in children. Study conclusions and caveats: Some patients showed high day-60 TCRbeta diversity, which derived from surviving recipient T cells and thymic progenitors. By about two months after transplant, alpha-beta T cells reportedly arose from several hundred graft clones that had expanded. At one year after transplant, newly produced T cells mostly accounted for T-cell counts and diversity.

Germline CDR1 and CDR2: SGHAT and FQNNGV. The CDR3 length is 15 residues. Trimming removed 6 bases from V and 3 bases from J; junction bases left unmatched: 9. A library of TCRbeta sequences, prepared with unique molecular identifiers, was generated. TCRdb used MiXCR to reprocess the PCR reads, holding one entry per CDR3 protein. The sample consists of about 500,000 distinct CDR3 sequences, more than 9.5% of them appearing once. This clonotype was seen more than once but under ten times. Its target is unknown. Sequenced here: PBMCs, mostly from graft donor cells, sampled 180 days after TCRalphabeta/CD19-depleted stem cell transplant. The V gene is TRBV11-2, the J gene TRBJ2-7; 9 positions agree with TRBD2. The receptor was isolated from a female patient aged 2 to 10 who had a stem cell transplant for aplastic anemia, so the T cells may come from the graft donor. As DNA, the CDR3 is TGTGCCAGCAGTTACCTAGCGGGATGGGGCTACGAGCAGTACTTC. It specifies CASSYLAGWGYEQYF.